This entry is about one TCR beta chain. The antigen is undetermined. The CDR3 spans 18 residues. Germline CDR1 SGDLS, CDR2 YYNGEE. V was shortened by 0 bases and J by 6 bases, with 23 bases between the two germline ends. Time point noted: week 35, safety follow-up. Each vaccine dose was 300 ug of mutant IDH1 20-mer peptide, with topical imiquimod. Each donor presented with a new WHO grade 3 or 4 astrocytoma that tested IDH1-mutant and showed ATRX loss. TCRdb keeps only in-frame clones here, not all; method: immunoSEQ multiplex PCR. The sample consists of about 60,000 clones, about 85% of them appearing once. These data belong to a study of a mutant IDH1 vaccine in newly diagnosed glioma.

This specimen was PBMCs, taken from a glioma patient whose treatment included an IDH1 peptide vaccine. V usage is TRBV9 and J usage is TRBJ2-3; either TRBD1 or TRBD2 may supply D (5 bases each). This clonotype was obtained from a man aged 30 to 45 with glioma. The DNA for the CDR3 is TGTGCCAGCAGCGTAGCCCACGAGGGGCCCGGAATTCTCGATACGCAGTATTTT. Translated: CASSVAHEGPGILDTQYF. The whole variable domain, remainder taken from reference TRBV9 and TRBJ2-3, is DSGVTQTPKHLITATGQRVTLRCSPRSGDLSVYWYQQSLDQGLQFLIQYYNGEERAKGNILERFSAQQFPDLHSELNLSSLELGDSALYFCASSVAHEGPGILDTQYFGPGTRLTVL.